This T cell receptor beta chain was documented in a study of persistence of HIV-infected CD4 T cells. Cells were stimulated with overlapping HIV-1 Gag 15-mer peptides. CD40L/CD69 double-negative CD45RO-high memory CD4+ T cells were collected. Sequencing used immunoSEQ version 4 in survey mode. The method was immunoSEQ multiplex PCR; TCRdb's version includes in-frame clones alone and lacks a portion of them. The sample records tens of thousands of clones, more than 70% being singletons. This clone was recorded a few times. Its matching antigen is unknown. Whole-study findings and limits: TCRbeta richness was lower in CMV- and Gag-responding cells than in anti-CD3/anti-CD28-responding cells.

Trimming shortened V by 3 bases and J by 4 bases, and 7 bases separated the two germline ends. CDR1 SGHRS and CDR2 YFSETQ come from the germline V gene. The CDR3 extends over 12 amino acids. J is TRBJ1-1 and V is TRBV5-1; D gene unclear. Sequencing was performed on CD4+ T cells sorted from PBMCs after approximately 19-hour stimulation, taken from a patient who received antiretroviral therapy. The clonotype originates from an adult man with HIV who was CMV-seropositive. CDR3 sequence: CASSWTGTEAFF. The DNA for the CDR3 is TGCGCCAGCAGCTGGACGGGCACTGAAGCTTTCTTT.